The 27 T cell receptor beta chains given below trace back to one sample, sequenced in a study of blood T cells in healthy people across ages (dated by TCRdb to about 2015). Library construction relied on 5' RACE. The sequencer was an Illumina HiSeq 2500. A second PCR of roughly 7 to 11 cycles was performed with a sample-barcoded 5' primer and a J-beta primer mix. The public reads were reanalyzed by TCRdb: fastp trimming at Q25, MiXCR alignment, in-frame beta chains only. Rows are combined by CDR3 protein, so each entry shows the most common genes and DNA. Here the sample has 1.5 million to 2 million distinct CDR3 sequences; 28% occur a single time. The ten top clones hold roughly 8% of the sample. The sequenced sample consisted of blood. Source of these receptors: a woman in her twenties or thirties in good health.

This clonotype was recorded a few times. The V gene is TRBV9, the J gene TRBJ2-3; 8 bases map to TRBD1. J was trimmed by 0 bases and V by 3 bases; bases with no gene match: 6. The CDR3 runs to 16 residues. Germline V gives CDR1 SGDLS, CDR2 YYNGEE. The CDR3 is CASSGTTGVSTDTQYF. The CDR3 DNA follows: TGTGCCAGCAGCGGAACGACAGGGGTAAGCACAGATACGCAGTATTTT.

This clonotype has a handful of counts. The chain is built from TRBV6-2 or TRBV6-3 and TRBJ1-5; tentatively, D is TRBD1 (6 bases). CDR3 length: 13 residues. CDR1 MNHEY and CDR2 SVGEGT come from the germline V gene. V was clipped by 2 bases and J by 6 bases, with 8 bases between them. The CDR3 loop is CASSYDRPQPQHF. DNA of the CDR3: TGTGCCAGCAGTTACGACAGGCCTCAGCCCCAGCATTTT.

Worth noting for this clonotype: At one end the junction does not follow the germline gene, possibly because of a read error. DNA for the CDR3: TGTGCCAGCAGCATGGCCCCCGGCTACGAGCGGTACTTC. This encodes CASSMAPGYERYF. The chain carries TRBV7-2 and TRBJ2-7; no firm D call. The CDR3 consists of 13 residues. Germline lookup yields CDR1 SGHTA and CDR2 FQGNSA.

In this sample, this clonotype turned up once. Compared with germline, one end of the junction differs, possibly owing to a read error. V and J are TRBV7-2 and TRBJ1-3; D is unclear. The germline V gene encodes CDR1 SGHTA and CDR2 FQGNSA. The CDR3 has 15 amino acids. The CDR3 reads CARSSDGISGNTIYF. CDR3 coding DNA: TGTGCCCGCAGCTCAGACGGAATCTCTGGAAACACCATATATTTT.

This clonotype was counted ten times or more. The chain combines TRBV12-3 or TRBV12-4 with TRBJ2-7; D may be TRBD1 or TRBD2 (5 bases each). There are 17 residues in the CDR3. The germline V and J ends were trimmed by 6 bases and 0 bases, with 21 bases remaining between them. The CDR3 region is CASSYGDGFIPSYEQYF. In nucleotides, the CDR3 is TGTGCCAGCAGCTATGGGGACGGATTCATCCCCTCCTACGAGCAGTACTTC.

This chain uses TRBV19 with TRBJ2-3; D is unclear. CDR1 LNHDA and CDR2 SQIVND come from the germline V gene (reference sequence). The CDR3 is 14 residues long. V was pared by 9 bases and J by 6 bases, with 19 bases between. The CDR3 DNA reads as TGTGCCAGCCATCCCACTTGGCAGACGGATACGCAGTATTTT. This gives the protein CASHPTWQTDTQYF.

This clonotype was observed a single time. CDR3 sequence reads: CASSEGTGPTQETQYF. Here the CDR3 DNA reads TGTGCCAGCAGCGAGGGGACGGGGCCAACCCAAGAGACCCAGTACTTC. The chain employs TRBV9 and TRBJ2-5; D possibly uses TRBD1 or TRBD2 (5 bases each). The V gene lost 3 bases and the J gene lost 1 base, with 16 bases spanning the gap. The CDR3 is made up of 16 amino acids. Germline V lookup: CDR1 SGDLS, CDR2 YYNGEE.

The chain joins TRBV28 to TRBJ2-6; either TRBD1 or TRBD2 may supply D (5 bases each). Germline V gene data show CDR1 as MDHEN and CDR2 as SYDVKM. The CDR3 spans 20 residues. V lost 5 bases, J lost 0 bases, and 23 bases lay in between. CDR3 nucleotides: TGTGCCAGCAGTCTGGGGGTTGCGCCGGCTCTAAGCTCTGGGGCCAACGTCCTGACTTTC. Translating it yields CASSLGVAPALSSGANVLTF.

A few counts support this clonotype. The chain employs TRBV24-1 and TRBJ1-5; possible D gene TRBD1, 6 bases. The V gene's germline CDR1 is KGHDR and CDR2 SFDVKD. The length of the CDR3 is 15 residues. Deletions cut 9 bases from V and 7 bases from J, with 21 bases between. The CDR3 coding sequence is TGTGCCACCGTTTTAGGCTACAGGGACGAGCAGCCCCAGCATTTT. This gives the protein CATVLGYRDEQPQHF.

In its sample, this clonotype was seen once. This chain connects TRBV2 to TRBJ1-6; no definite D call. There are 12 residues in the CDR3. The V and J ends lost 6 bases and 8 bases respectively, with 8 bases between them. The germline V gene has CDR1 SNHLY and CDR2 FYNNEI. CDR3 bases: TGTGCCAGCAGGGGAGAGTATTCACCCCTCCACTTT. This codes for CASRGEYSPLHF.

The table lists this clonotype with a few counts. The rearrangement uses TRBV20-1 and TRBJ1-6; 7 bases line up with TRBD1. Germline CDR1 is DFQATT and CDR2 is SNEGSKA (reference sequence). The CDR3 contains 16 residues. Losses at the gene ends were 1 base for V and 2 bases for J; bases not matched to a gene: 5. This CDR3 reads CSARGTGEAYNSPLHF. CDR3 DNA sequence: TGCAGTGCTAGAGGAACAGGGGAAGCCTATAATTCACCCCTCCACTTT.

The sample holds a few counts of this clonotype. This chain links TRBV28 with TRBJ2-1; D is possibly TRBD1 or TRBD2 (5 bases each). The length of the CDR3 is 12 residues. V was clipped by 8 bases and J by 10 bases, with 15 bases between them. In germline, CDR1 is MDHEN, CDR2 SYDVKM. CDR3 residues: CASLRGAREQFF. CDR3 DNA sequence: TGTGCCAGCCTGAGAGGGGCGCGGGAGCAGTTCTTC.

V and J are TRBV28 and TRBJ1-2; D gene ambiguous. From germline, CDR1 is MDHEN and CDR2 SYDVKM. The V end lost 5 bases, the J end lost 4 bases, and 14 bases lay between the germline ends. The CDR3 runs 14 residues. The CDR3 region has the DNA TGTGCCAGCAGTCTGAACGACCTACGCTATGGCTACACCTTC. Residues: CASSLNDLRYGYTF.

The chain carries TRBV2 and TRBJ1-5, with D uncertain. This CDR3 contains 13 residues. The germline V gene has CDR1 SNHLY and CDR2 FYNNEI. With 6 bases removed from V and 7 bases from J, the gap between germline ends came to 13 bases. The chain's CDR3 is CASRDGGRQPQHF. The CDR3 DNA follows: TGTGCCAGCAGGGACGGAGGTAGGCAGCCCCAGCATTTT.

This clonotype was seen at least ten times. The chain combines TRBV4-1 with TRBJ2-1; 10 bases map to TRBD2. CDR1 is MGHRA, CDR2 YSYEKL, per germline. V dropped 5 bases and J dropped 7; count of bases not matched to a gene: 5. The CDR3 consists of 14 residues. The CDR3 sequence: CASSKGAGGNEQFF. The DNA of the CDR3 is TGCGCCAGCAGCAAAGGAGCGGGGGGGAATGAGCAGTTCTTC.

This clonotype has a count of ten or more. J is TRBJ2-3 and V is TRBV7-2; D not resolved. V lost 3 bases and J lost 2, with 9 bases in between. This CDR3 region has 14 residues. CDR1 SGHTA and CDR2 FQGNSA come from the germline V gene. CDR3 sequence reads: CASSFSPHTDTQYF. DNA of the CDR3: TGTGCCAGCAGCTTTAGCCCGCACACAGATACGCAGTATTTT.

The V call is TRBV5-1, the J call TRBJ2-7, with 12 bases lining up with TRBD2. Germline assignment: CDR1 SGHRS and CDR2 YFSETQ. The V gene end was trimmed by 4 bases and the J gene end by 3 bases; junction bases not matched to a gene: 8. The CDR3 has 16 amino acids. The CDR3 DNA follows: TGCGCCAGCAGCCCTAATATACTAGCGGGGGGCTACGAGCAGTACTTC. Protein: CASSPNILAGGYEQYF.

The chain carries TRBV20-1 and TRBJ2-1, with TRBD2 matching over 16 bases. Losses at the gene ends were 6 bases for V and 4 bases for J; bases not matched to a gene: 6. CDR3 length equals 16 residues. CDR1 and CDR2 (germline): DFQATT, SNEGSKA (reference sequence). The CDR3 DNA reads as TGCAGTGCGGGGACTAGCGGGAGGGCGCTTTACAATGAGCAGTTCTTC. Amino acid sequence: CSAGTSGRALYNEQFF.

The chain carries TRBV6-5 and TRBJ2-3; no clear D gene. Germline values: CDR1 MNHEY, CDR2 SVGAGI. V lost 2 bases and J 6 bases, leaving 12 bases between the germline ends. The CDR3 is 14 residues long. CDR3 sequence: CASSYADQGDTQYF. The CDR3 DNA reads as TGTGCCAGCAGTTACGCAGACCAAGGGGATACGCAGTATTTT.

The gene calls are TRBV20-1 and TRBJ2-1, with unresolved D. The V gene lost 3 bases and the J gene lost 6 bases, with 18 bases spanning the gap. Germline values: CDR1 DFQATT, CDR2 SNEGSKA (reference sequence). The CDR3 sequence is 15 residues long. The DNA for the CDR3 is TGCAGTGCTAGCCCGCTAGAGACCGACTTCAATGAGCAGTTCTTC. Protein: CSASPLETDFNEQFF.

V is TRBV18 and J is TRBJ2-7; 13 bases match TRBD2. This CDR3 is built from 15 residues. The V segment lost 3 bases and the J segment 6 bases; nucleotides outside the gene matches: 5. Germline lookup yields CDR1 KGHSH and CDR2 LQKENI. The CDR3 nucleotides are TGTGCCAGCTCACCGCCGGGACTAGCGGGGACCGAGCAGTACTTC. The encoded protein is CASSPPGLAGTEQYF.

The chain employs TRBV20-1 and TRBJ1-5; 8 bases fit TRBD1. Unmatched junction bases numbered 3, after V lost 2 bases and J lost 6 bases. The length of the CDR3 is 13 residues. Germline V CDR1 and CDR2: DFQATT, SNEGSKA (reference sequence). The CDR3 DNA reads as TGCAGTGCTAGACCAGGGGGCCTTCAGCCCCAGCATTTT. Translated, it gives CSARPGGLQPQHF.

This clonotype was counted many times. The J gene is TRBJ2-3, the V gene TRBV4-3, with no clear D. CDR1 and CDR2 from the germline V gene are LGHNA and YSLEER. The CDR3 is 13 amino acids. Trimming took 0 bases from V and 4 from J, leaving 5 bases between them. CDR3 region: CASSQDLADTQYF. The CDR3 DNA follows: TGCGCCAGCAGCCAAGATCTCGCAGATACGCAGTATTTT.

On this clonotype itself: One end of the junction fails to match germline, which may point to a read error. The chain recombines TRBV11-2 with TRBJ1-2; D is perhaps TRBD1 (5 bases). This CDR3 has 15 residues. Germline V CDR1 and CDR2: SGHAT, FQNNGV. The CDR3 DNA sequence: TGTGCCAGCAGCTTAGACCGGGGCAGTAACTATGACTACACCTTC. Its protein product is CASSLDRGSNYDYTF.

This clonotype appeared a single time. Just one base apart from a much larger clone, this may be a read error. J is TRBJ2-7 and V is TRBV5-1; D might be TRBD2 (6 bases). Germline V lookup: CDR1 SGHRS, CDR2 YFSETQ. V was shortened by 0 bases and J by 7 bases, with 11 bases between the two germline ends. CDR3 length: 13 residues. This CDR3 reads CASSLDVAGEQYF. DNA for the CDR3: TGCGCCAGCAGCTTGGATGTCGCGGGGGAGCAGTACTTC.

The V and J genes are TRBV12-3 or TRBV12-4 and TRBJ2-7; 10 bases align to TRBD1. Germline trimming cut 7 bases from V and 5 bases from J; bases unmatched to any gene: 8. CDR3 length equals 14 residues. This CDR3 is CASKRQGAFDEQYF. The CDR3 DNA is TGTGCCAGCAAACGACAGGGGGCTTTCGACGAGCAGTACTTC.

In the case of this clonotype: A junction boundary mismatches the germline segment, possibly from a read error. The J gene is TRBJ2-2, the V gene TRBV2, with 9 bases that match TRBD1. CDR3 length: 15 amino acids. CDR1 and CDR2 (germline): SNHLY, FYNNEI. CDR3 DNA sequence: TGTGCCTGCAGACCGACAGGGGGTGTAACCGGGGAGCTGTTTTTT. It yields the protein CACRPTGGVTGELFF.